This section outlines one TCR beta chain sequence together with its context. The antigen remains unidentified. The sample comes from a study of identical twins. Findings and caveats of the study: Reduced insertions were recorded for abundant cord blood beta clonotypes, with no such pattern in memory repertoires. Invariant MAIT and iNKT cells may have partly biased zero-insertion analyses. Excess twin sharing in beta out-of-frame sequences was weaker.

This CDR3 contains 15 residues. V gave up 2 bases and J gave up 4 bases, with 12 bases separating them. In germline, CDR1 is MNHNS, CDR2 SASEGT. TCRdb used MiXCR to reprocess the 5' RACE reads, holding one entry per CDR3 protein. This repertoire shows 400,000 to 500,000 distinct CDR3 sequences, around 18% found once; its top ten account for more than 10%. Sequences were obtained from naive T cells sorted from blood. The rearrangement uses TRBV6-1 and TRBJ1-5, with a weak D call TRBD1 (6 bases). This sequence originates from a man aged 45-60 years in good health. The CDR3 region is CASSEQDRVNQPQHF. In DNA form, the CDR3 reads TGTGCCAGCAGTGAACAGGACAGAGTAAATCAGCCCCAGCATTTT.